Listed below are T cell receptor beta chains from one sample, sequenced in a study of blood T cell repertoires in COVID-19. Measured with immunoSEQ multiplex PCR; TCRdb has only the in-frame clones, and not every one. The sample holds about 200,000 clones; approximately 83% are singletons and the top ten take around 7.5%. The sample consisted of PBMCs or T cells enriched from blood (not recorded which). These receptors all come from a man aged 35 to 55 who had recovered from COVID-19. The CDR3 runs from the conserved cysteine through the conserved F or W. D genes are given only for firm matches. Expanded clones get a size class; other rows say once, few or many, or leave the size out.

TRBD1 | TRBJ1-3 | TRBV20-1 | once | CSASHRTGGNTIYF | TGCAGTGCTAGTCACCGGACAGGGGGAAACACCATATATTTT
. | TRBJ2-3 | TRBV7-5 | . | CARSPQHSGGDYF | TGTGCCAGAAGCCCCCAGCACTCGGGGGGGGATTATTTT
. | TRBJ1-5 | TRBV2 | . | CASSTTWNGNQPQHF | TGTGCCAGCAGTACTACTTGGAATGGCAATCAGCCCCAGCATTTT
TRBD1 | TRBJ1-6 | TRBV7-8 | . | CASSAHRGGSYNSPLHF | TGTGCCAGCAGCGCCCACAGGGGAGGCTCCTATAATTCACCCCTCCACTTT
. | TRBJ1-2 | TRBV30 | . | CAWQGWSNYGYTF | TGTGCCTGGCAGGGGTGGTCTAACTATGGCTACACCTTC
TRBD1 | TRBJ1-1 | TRBV25-1 | . | CASSADRGLSNTEAFF | TGTGCCAGCAGTGCGGACAGGGGGCTGTCGAACACTGAAGCTTTCTTT
. | TRBJ1-2 | TRBV4-3 | . | CASSQEYIGGRAYGYTF | TGCGCCAGCAGCCAAGAGTATATTGGCGGGAGGGCCTATGGCTACACCTTC
TRBD1 | TRBJ2-7 | TRBV5-1 | . | CASSGDGQGHISEQYF | TGCGCCAGCAGCGGGGACGGACAGGGGCATATATCCGAGCAGTACTTC
TRBD1 | TRBJ1-6 | TRBV7-9 | . | CASSRQTGVFSPLHF | TGTGCCAGCAGCCGTCAGACAGGGGTATTTTCACCCCTCCACTTT
TRBD1 | TRBJ2-2 | TRBV3-1/TRBV3-2 | . | CASSQEPVRGRNGELFF | TGTGCCAGCAGCCAAGAGCCAGTCAGGGGGCGAAACGGGGAGCTGTTTTTT
. | TRBJ2-3 | TRBV5-1 | . | CASSPTRTTDTQYF | TGCGCCAGCAGCCCGACACGTACCACAGATACGCAGTATTTT
TRBD1 | TRBJ1-2 | TRBV3-1/TRBV3-2 | . | CASSHSGTERSANYGYTF | TGTGCCAGCAGCCATAGTGGGACAGAGAGATCAGCTAACTATGGCTACACCTTC
. | TRBJ1-2 | TRBV7-9 | once | CASSLPRGTGTDYGYTF | TGTGCCAGCAGCTTACCTAGGGGAACAGGGACCGACTATGGCTACACCTTC
. | TRBJ1-1 | TRBV7-2 | . | CASSSQVGDTEAFF | TGTGCCAGCAGCTCCCAGGTCGGGGACACTGAAGCTTTCTTT
. | TRBJ1-3 | TRBV29-1 | . | CSVTVTGIGNTIYF | TGCAGCGTTACCGTCACAGGGATCGGAAACACCATATATTTT
. | TRBJ2-2 | TRBV4-1 | few | CASSQVAPNTGELFF | TGCGCCAGCAGCCAGGTAGCGCCGAACACCGGGGAGCTGTTTTTT
. | TRBJ1-1 | TRBV27 | . | CASSLGRGTEAFF | TGTGCCAGCAGTTTAGGTCGCGGGACTGAAGCTTTCTTT
. | TRBJ1-1 | TRBV3-1/TRBV3-2 | once | CASSQDGGGSEAFF | TGTGCCAGCAGCCAAGACGGGGGGGGATCTGAAGCTTTCTTT